The rows below give T cell receptor beta chains drawn from one sample of a study of T cell repertoires in cytomegalovirus infection. From the reads, TCRdb called clonotypes with MiXCR, one entry per CDR3 protein. Among about 230,000 distinct CDR3 sequences listed, 22% were seen once. Sample: CD8+ T cells from PBMCs. The origin of the receptors is a human donor in good health (CMV status not recorded). Some clones in this sample may be carry-over from other donors' samples. CDR3s include the opening cysteine and the closing phenylalanine or tryptophan. A D gene is named only where the DNA matches it firmly. Clone size appears in some rows only: once, few, many, or a class for an expanded clone.

clone_size: .
v_call: TRBV11-3
j_call: TRBJ1-1
d_call: .
cdr3_nt: TGTGCCAGCAGCTTAACACATAAGGGCAACACTGAAGCTTTCTTT
cdr3_aa: CASSLTHKGNTEAFF

clone_size: few
v_call: TRBV20-1
j_call: TRBJ2-2
d_call: .
cdr3_nt: TGCAGTGCTAGGGGGACTCTAAATATCTCCGGGGAGCTGTTTTTT
cdr3_aa: CSARGTLNISGELFF

clone_size: .
v_call: TRBV20-1
j_call: TRBJ2-1
d_call: .
cdr3_nt: TGCAGTGCGGCGGGTGTCAATGAGCAGTTCTTC
cdr3_aa: CSAAGVNEQFF

clone_size: few
v_call: TRBV20-1
j_call: TRBJ1-1
d_call: .
cdr3_nt: TGCAGTGCTAGAGACGGCACTGAAGCTTTCTTT
cdr3_aa: CSARDGTEAFF

clone_size: few
v_call: TRBV28
j_call: TRBJ2-5
d_call: TRBD2
cdr3_nt: TGTGCCAGCAGTTTTATTGCGGGGGAGGCCCAAGAGACCCAGTACTTC
cdr3_aa: CASSFIAGEAQETQYF

clone_size: few
v_call: TRBV9
j_call: TRBJ2-7
d_call: .
cdr3_nt: TGTGCCAGCAGCGTAGGGGGCGCGACCTACGAGCAGTACTTC
cdr3_aa: CASSVGGATYEQYF

clone_size: many
v_call: TRBV28
j_call: TRBJ2-1
d_call: .
cdr3_nt: TGTGCCAGCAGTTTATACGTCCAGGGTGAGGAGCAGTTCTTC
cdr3_aa: CASSLYVQGEEQFF

clone_size: many
v_call: TRBV12-3/TRBV12-4
j_call: TRBJ2-2
d_call: .
cdr3_nt: TGTGCCAGCAGTTTAGAGCAGAACACCGGGGAGCTGTTTTTT
cdr3_aa: CASSLEQNTGELFF

clone_size: .
v_call: TRBV20-1
j_call: TRBJ1-2
d_call: .
cdr3_nt: TGCAGTGCGCGCCAATCAGGGAACTATGGCTACACCTTC
cdr3_aa: CSARQSGNYGYTF

clone_size: .
v_call: TRBV29-1
j_call: TRBJ1-1
d_call: .
cdr3_nt: TGCAGCGTTGAGGTCCTAGGTGAAGCTTTCTTT
cdr3_aa: CSVEVLGEAFF

clone_size: few
v_call: TRBV27
j_call: TRBJ1-2
d_call: .
cdr3_nt: TGTGCCAGCAGAGTGACCGGGGGCTACGGCTACACCTTC
cdr3_aa: CASRVTGGYGYTF

clone_size: .
v_call: TRBV7-9
j_call: TRBJ1-4
d_call: .
cdr3_nt: TGTGCCAGCAGCCCCCGTGAGAATGAAAAACTGTTTTTT
cdr3_aa: CASSPRENEKLFF

clone_size: .
v_call: TRBV5-1
j_call: TRBJ1-2
d_call: .
cdr3_nt: TGCGCCAGCAGCCCGGGGGGGCCAGGAGATGGCTACACCTTC
cdr3_aa: CASSPGGPGDGYTF

clone_size: many
v_call: TRBV7-9
j_call: TRBJ2-1
d_call: .
cdr3_nt: TGTGCCAGCAGCGGATCGGATGAGCAGTTCTTC
cdr3_aa: CASSGSDEQFF

clone_size: few
v_call: TRBV6-6
j_call: TRBJ2-5
d_call: .
cdr3_nt: TGTGCCAGCAGTTTGAACGGGTGGGAGACCCAGTACTTC
cdr3_aa: CASSLNGWETQYF

clone_size: .
v_call: TRBV28
j_call: TRBJ2-4
d_call: TRBD1
cdr3_nt: TGTGCCAGCAGTTTCTCCGTCGGACAGGGGATGACCAAAAACATTCAGTACTTC
cdr3_aa: CASSFSVGQGMTKNIQYF

clone_size: .
v_call: TRBV20-1
j_call: TRBJ2-2
d_call: .
cdr3_nt: TGCAGTGCTAGTGTCCTAGACCGACCCGGGGAGCTGTTTTTT
cdr3_aa: CSASVLDRPGELFF

clone_size: many
v_call: TRBV7-9
j_call: TRBJ2-7
d_call: TRBD1
cdr3_nt: TGTGCCAGCAGCGTTTCGGGACAGGGGTACTACGAGCAGTACTTC
cdr3_aa: CASSVSGQGYYEQYF

clone_size: few
v_call: TRBV7-2
j_call: TRBJ2-6
d_call: .
cdr3_nt: TGTGCCAGCAGCCTTAGCCCCGGCGGATTCTCTGGGGCCAACGTCCTGACTTTC
cdr3_aa: CASSLSPGGFSGANVLTF

clone_size: many
v_call: TRBV7-8
j_call: TRBJ1-5
d_call: .
cdr3_nt: TGTGCCAGCAGCTTAGCCTTAACCGGGACTCTAAGGGGGCAGCCCCAGCATTTT
cdr3_aa: CASSLALTGTLRGQPQHF

clone_size: .
v_call: TRBV7-9
j_call: TRBJ2-7
d_call: TRBD1
cdr3_nt: TGTGCCAGCGGGGACAGGGGACCCAACGAGCAGTACTTC
cdr3_aa: CASGDRGPNEQYF

clone_size: few
v_call: TRBV20-1
j_call: TRBJ1-4
d_call: TRBD1
cdr3_nt: TGCAGTGTGGGTGAACAGGGGCTGGGGAAACTGTTTTTT
cdr3_aa: CSVGEQGLGKLFF

clone_size: few
v_call: TRBV27
j_call: TRBJ2-1
d_call: TRBD2
cdr3_nt: TGTGCCAGCAGCAGCCGGACTAGCGGATACAATGAGCAGTTCTTC
cdr3_aa: CASSSRTSGYNEQFF

clone_size: .
v_call: TRBV29-1
j_call: TRBJ2-1
d_call: .
cdr3_nt: TGCAGCGTTGAAGACCAAGGGGCGGGGGCCCTTCACAATGAGCAGTTCTTC
cdr3_aa: CSVEDQGAGALHNEQFF

clone_size: .
v_call: TRBV7-9
j_call: TRBJ2-5
d_call: TRBD1
cdr3_nt: TGTGCCAGCAGCTTGGGACAGGGAAACCAAGAGACCCAGTACTTC
cdr3_aa: CASSLGQGNQETQYF

clone_size: few
v_call: TRBV25-1
j_call: TRBJ2-5
d_call: .
cdr3_nt: TGTGCCAGCAGAAGTGAGTGGGGGACCCAGTACTTC
cdr3_aa: CASRSEWGTQYF

clone_size: .
v_call: TRBV29-1
j_call: TRBJ2-7
d_call: TRBD1
cdr3_nt: TGCAGCGTAACAGGGGGGAGCTCCTACGAGCAGTACTTC
cdr3_aa: CSVTGGSSYEQYF

clone_size: few
v_call: TRBV15
j_call: TRBJ2-1
d_call: .
cdr3_nt: TGTGCCACCTCTGCTAGCGCCTTACACAATGAGCAGTTCTTC
cdr3_aa: CATSASALHNEQFF

clone_size: .
v_call: TRBV20-1
j_call: TRBJ2-4
d_call: .
cdr3_nt: TGCAGTGCTCCTAAGCGGGCCGAAGCCAAAAACATTCAGTACTTC
cdr3_aa: CSAPKRAEAKNIQYF

clone_size: few
v_call: TRBV2
j_call: TRBJ2-7
d_call: TRBD1
cdr3_nt: TGTGCCAGCAGTGAAGGGGGACAGTCCTACGAGCAGTACTTC
cdr3_aa: CASSEGGQSYEQYF

clone_size: many
v_call: TRBV12-3/TRBV12-4
j_call: TRBJ1-1
d_call: .
cdr3_nt: TGTGCCAGCAGTGCCGGGCCTAACACTGAAGCTTTCTTT
cdr3_aa: CASSAGPNTEAFF

clone_size: .
v_call: TRBV6-1
j_call: TRBJ2-2
d_call: TRBD2
cdr3_nt: TGTGCCAGCAGCGTCCTAGCGGGGGACTTTGACGGGGAGCTGTTTTTT
cdr3_aa: CASSVLAGDFDGELFF

clone_size: .
v_call: TRBV28
j_call: TRBJ1-1
d_call: TRBD1
cdr3_nt: TGTGCCAGCAGTCTAAGACAGGGGGCTGAAGCTTTCTTT
cdr3_aa: CASSLRQGAEAFF

clone_size: few
v_call: TRBV15
j_call: TRBJ2-5
d_call: TRBD1
cdr3_nt: TGTGCCACCAGCAGTCCTGGGACAGGGGTCCAAGAGACCCAGTACTTC
cdr3_aa: CATSSPGTGVQETQYF

clone_size: few
v_call: TRBV5-1
j_call: TRBJ1-1
d_call: .
cdr3_nt: TGCGCCAGCAGCTTGGGGGGTATGGTGAACACTGAAGCTTTCTTT
cdr3_aa: CASSLGGMVNTEAFF

clone_size: .
v_call: TRBV4-2
j_call: TRBJ2-7
d_call: TRBD1
cdr3_nt: TGTGCCAGCAGCCCTTGGGACAGCTACGAGCAGTACTTC
cdr3_aa: CASSPWDSYEQYF

clone_size: few
v_call: TRBV12-3/TRBV12-4
j_call: TRBJ1-1
d_call: TRBD1
cdr3_nt: TGTGCCAGCAGTCGGGACAGGGGGATGACTGAAGCTTTCTTT
cdr3_aa: CASSRDRGMTEAFF

clone_size: many
v_call: TRBV10-3
j_call: TRBJ2-7
d_call: TRBD1
cdr3_nt: TGTGCCATCACCTGGGAGGCCGGGACAGGTACCTACGAGCAGTACTTC
cdr3_aa: CAITWEAGTGTYEQYF

clone_size: .
v_call: TRBV4-1
j_call: TRBJ2-1
d_call: TRBD1
cdr3_nt: TGCGCCAGCAGCCAGTCCCCCTCGGCAGGGGGCAAGGAGCAGTTCTTC
cdr3_aa: CASSQSPSAGGKEQFF

clone_size: .
v_call: TRBV27
j_call: TRBJ2-2
d_call: .
cdr3_nt: TGTGCCAGCAGGCATAGACAGACTGATTTTACCGGGGAGCTGTTTTTT
cdr3_aa: CASRHRQTDFTGELFF

clone_size: few
v_call: TRBV9
j_call: TRBJ2-7
d_call: TRBD2
cdr3_nt: TGTGCCAGCAGCGCCGGGACTAGAGACCGCCGAGAGCAGTACTTC
cdr3_aa: CASSAGTRDRREQYF

clone_size: few
v_call: TRBV11-2
j_call: TRBJ2-1
d_call: .
cdr3_nt: TGTGCCAGCAGCTTAGGGGGGGCCTCCCTCAATGAGCAGTTCTTC
cdr3_aa: CASSLGGASLNEQFF

clone_size: few
v_call: TRBV5-1
j_call: TRBJ2-2
d_call: .
cdr3_nt: TGCGCCAGCAGCCCCCAGGACTCGTCCCACACCGGGGAGCTGTTTTTT
cdr3_aa: CASSPQDSSHTGELFF

clone_size: .
v_call: TRBV6-2/TRBV6-3
j_call: TRBJ2-1
d_call: .
cdr3_nt: TGTGCCAGCAGTTACAGTGAGGGGTACAATGAGCAGTTCTTC
cdr3_aa: CASSYSEGYNEQFF